This TCR beta chain is drawn from a study of T cells in Graves' hyperthyroidism and ophthalmopathy. The length of the CDR3 is 13 residues. Germline V gene data show CDR1 as SGDLS and CDR2 as YYNGEE. V lost 3 bases and J 5 bases, leaving 12 bases between the germline ends. The authors took PBMCs from 10 ml fresh peripheral blood. Amplified TCR beta CDR3 regions derived from RNA transcripts. The HTBI primer set served for first-round RT-PCR of the TCR CDR3. A single record per CDR3 protein comes from TCRdb applying MiXCR to the multiplex PCR reads. The profile shows more than 350,000 distinct CDR3 sequences, more than 14% of them singletons.

The TCR sequence derives from a woman aged 25-40 years with Graves' ophthalmopathy. V is TRBV9 and J is TRBJ2-7; perhaps TRBD2 as D (6 bases). The specimen was blood. The CDR3 region is CASSAHPGDEQYF. Written as DNA, the CDR3 is TGTGCCAGCAGCGCTCACCCGGGGGACGAGCAGTACTTC.